The 28 T cell receptor beta chains listed next were all sequenced from one sample in a study of CD8+ T cells in alopecia areata. The sample's treatment: oral pan-JAK inhibitor, 5-10 mg twice daily. Extracted from the samples, RNA was reverse transcribed into cDNA to serve as the sequencing template. Assay: immunoSEQ multiplex PCR; the TCRdb copy retains only in-frame clones and omits some. In the table there are about 120,000 clones, roughly 58% of which are singletons. The specimen comprised CD8+ T cells sorted from blood, sampled at week 4, from a patient treated with tofacitinib. The receptors shown here come from a human donor with alopecia areata.

The chain uses TRBV23-1 and TRBJ1-5; unclear D gene. TRBV23-1 carries the ORF label, with uncertain function. The CDR3 length is 14 residues. Trimming took 5 bases from V and 3 from J, leaving 11 bases between them. CDR3 DNA: TGCGCCAGCAGTACCGGACGGCTCAATCAGCCCCAGCATTTT. Residues: CASSTGRLNQPQHF.

The V and J genes are TRBV7-9 and TRBJ1-1; 9 bases match TRBD1. V shed 5 bases, J shed 1 base, and the junction held 2 bases outside the gene matches. There are 14 residues in the CDR3. Per the germline V gene, CDR1 is SEHNR and CDR2 is FQNEAQ (reference sequence). This CDR3 is CASSPGQGNTEAFF. The CDR3 nucleotides are TGTGCCAGCAGCCCGGGACAGGGGAACACTGAAGCTTTCTTT.

This clone was seen a few times. The rearrangement uses TRBV29-1 and TRBJ2-7; 7 bases match TRBD2. CDR3 size: 14 residues. Germline V gives CDR1 SQVTM, CDR2 ANQGSEA. Trimming cost V 0 bases and J 2 bases; bases outside gene matches: 4. The CDR3: CSVEEAGNAYEQYF. DNA of the CDR3: TGCAGCGTTGAAGAAGCGGGGAATGCCTACGAGCAGTACTTC.

The chain is built from TRBV30 and TRBJ1-4; tentatively, D is TRBD1 (5 bases). Per germline, CDR1 GTSNPN and CDR2 SVGIG (reference sequence). Trimming took 1 base from V and 8 from J, leaving 17 bases between them. This CDR3 comprises 15 residues. CDR3 in amino acids: CAWSGIPGPSEKLFF. In DNA form, the CDR3 reads TGTGCCTGGAGTGGAATCCCGGGACCCTCCGAAAAACTGTTTTTT.

V gene TRBV6-6 combines with J gene TRBJ1-6; 7 bases line up with TRBD1. Germline CDR1 reads MNHNY; CDR2 reads SVGAGI (reference sequence). With 6 bases clipped from V and 9 bases from J, the junction kept 8 bases outside the gene matches. This CDR3 is built from 14 residues. CDR3 nucleotide sequence: TGTGCCAGCAGCCCCGGGACAGAGAGTTCACCCCTCCACTTT. Amino acids: CASSPGTESSPLHF.

The chain joins TRBV6-4 to TRBJ2-7; a possible D gene is TRBD2 (5 bases). V gave up 1 base and J gave up 5 bases, with 9 bases separating them. CDR1 and CDR2 (germline): MRHNA, SNTAGT. The CDR3 sequence is 13 residues long. The CDR3 nucleotides are TGTGCCAGCAGTGACTTGATGGGAGACGAGCAGTACTTC. It codes for CASSDLMGDEQYF.

This clone was picked up a small number of times. V and J are TRBV9 and TRBJ2-5, with D possibly being TRBD1 or TRBD2 (6 bases each). Germline CDR1 SGDLS, CDR2 YYNGEE. The V gene lost 1 base and the J gene lost 2 bases, with 12 bases spanning the gap. This CDR3 spans 15 amino acids. CDR3: CASSVYGGTQETQYF. CDR3 bases: TGTGCCAGCAGCGTATACGGGGGCACTCAAGAGACCCAGTACTTC.

The chain joins TRBV5-1 to TRBJ1-2; a possible D gene is TRBD1 (5 bases). Germline CDR1 and CDR2: SGHRS and YFSETQ. This CDR3 comprises 13 residues. Trimming removed 2 bases at V and 6 bases at J, with 11 bases between. The CDR3 loop reads CASSFEGPDGYTF. Here the CDR3 DNA reads TGCGCCAGCAGCTTTGAGGGGCCGGATGGCTACACCTTC.

The chain combines TRBV30 with TRBJ1-2; D is uncertain. The V end was cut by 0 bases, the J end by 4 bases, with 12 bases between. Germline V gives CDR1 GTSNPN, CDR2 SVGIG (reference sequence). The CDR3 covers 14 residues. As DNA, the CDR3 is TGTGCCTGGAGTGTAGGACCCACGAGCTATGGCTACACCTTC. Protein sequence: CAWSVGPTSYGYTF.

A word on this clone: Other DNA sequences within the sample encode an identical CDR3. This sequence joins TRBV27 and TRBJ1-5, with no clear D. The CDR3 extends over 13 amino acids. Trimming shortened V by 2 bases and J by 4 bases, and 6 bases separated the two germline ends. CDR1 is MNHEY, CDR2 SMNVEV, per germline (reference sequence). The CDR3 region has the DNA TGTGCCAGCAGTTTAATAGGGAATCAGCCCCAGCATTTT. It encodes CASSLIGNQPQHF.

The table lists this clone with a few counts. V gene TRBV29-1 combines with J gene TRBJ2-7; D is perhaps TRBD1 (5 bases). The CDR3 loop spans 13 amino acids. The germline V gene has CDR1 SQVTM and CDR2 ANQGSEA. Trimming pared 4 bases from V and 5 bases from J, leaving 15 bases between. CDR3 protein: CSVGTYRSNEQYF. CDR3 coding DNA: TGCAGCGTTGGGACCTACAGGTCGAACGAGCAGTACTTC.

The V and J genes are TRBV27 and TRBJ2-3, with TRBD2 identical over 12 bases. This CDR3 contains 16 residues. CDR1 and CDR2 from the germline V gene are MNHEY and SMNVEV (reference sequence). V was pared by 2 bases and J by 4 bases, with 4 bases of the junction left unmatched. The CDR3 is CASSLLAGGPSDTQYF. CDR3 sequence (DNA): TGTGCCAGCAGTTTACTAGCGGGGGGGCCGTCAGATACGCAGTATTTT.

This clone came up a few times. The V gene is TRBV25-1, the J gene TRBJ2-3, with 10 bases identical to TRBD1. This CDR3 has 18 residues. Germline CDR1 and CDR2: MGHDK and SYGVNS. The CDR3 spells CATTAADRGMTYLDTQYF. The CDR3 bases are TGTGCTACCACCGCCGCGGACAGGGGGATGACTTATCTAGATACGCAGTATTTT. Filled out from reference TRBV25-1 and TRBJ2-3, the complete variable domain reads EADIYQTPRYLVIGTGKKITLECSQTMGHDKMYWYQQDPGMELHLIHYSYGVNSTEKGDLSSESTVSRIRTEHFPLTLESARPSHTSQYLCATTAADRGMTYLDTQYFGPGTRLTVL.

The chain recombines TRBV2 with TRBJ2-7; D remains ambiguous. The CDR3 runs 13 residues. Germline CDR1 and CDR2: SNHLY and FYNNEI. V was pared by 4 bases and J by 0 bases, with 7 bases between. The CDR3 here is CASSVSSSYEQYF. CDR3 DNA: TGTGCCAGCAGTGTATCTAGCTCCTACGAGCAGTACTTC. Looking up the rest from reference TRBV2 and TRBJ2-7 gives the full variable domain: EPEVTQTPSHQVTQMGQEVILRCVPISNHLYFYWYRQILGQKVEFLVSFYNNEISEKSEIFDDQFSVERPDGSNFTLKIRSTKLEDSAMYFCASSVSSSYEQYFGPGTRLTVT.

The chain links TRBV29-1 to TRBJ2-2, with 7 bases fitting TRBD2. Germline loops: CDR1 SQVTM, CDR2 ANQGSEA. V lost 6 bases and J lost 2; bases outside the gene matches: 9. This CDR3 comprises 15 residues. The CDR3 reads CSVELATLNTGELFF. The CDR3, as DNA: TGCAGCGTCGAACTAGCGACACTCAACACCGGGGAGCTGTTTTTT.

The table lists this clone with a few counts. This chain joins TRBV29-1 and TRBJ2-7; D remains unclear. CDR1 SQVTM and CDR2 ANQGSEA come from the germline V gene. The V end lost 4 bases, the J end lost 3 bases, and 13 bases lay between the germline ends. The length of the CDR3 is 13 residues. CDR3 protein: CSVGLDGYYEQYF. The CDR3, as DNA: TGCAGCGTTGGCTTAGACGGATACTACGAGCAGTACTTC.

This clone has a handful of counts. The chain links TRBV29-1 to TRBJ2-1; no clear D gene. Germline V gene sequence: CDR1 SQVTM, CDR2 ANQGSEA. The CDR3 covers 12 residues. Trimming took off 6 bases at V and 5 bases at J, with 11 bases between the two ends. DNA of the CDR3: TGCAGCGTCGAGGAGTCAGACAATGAGCAGTTCTTC. Its protein product is CSVEESDNEQFF.

The chain is built from TRBV5-6 and TRBJ2-7; D unresolved. The CDR3 consists of 14 residues. Looked up from germline, CDR1 is SGHDT and CDR2 is YYEEEE. The ends were cut back, 1 base at V and 0 bases at J, with 8 bases in the middle. As DNA, the CDR3 is TGTGCCAGCAGCTTGTTGGCCATCTCCTACGAGCAGTACTTC. The encoded protein is CASSLLAISYEQYF.

The chain combines TRBV29-1 with TRBJ1-1; D unclear. The germline V and J ends were trimmed by 1 base and 5 bases, with 8 bases remaining between them. From germline, CDR1 is SQVTM and CDR2 ANQGSEA. The CDR3 extends over 12 amino acids. CDR3: CSVEGRETEAFF. CDR3 in DNA: TGCAGCGTTGAAGGACGGGAAACTGAAGCTTTCTTT.

The CDR3 DNA reads TGTGCCAGCAGTTTATCGCCGGTATCCTACGAGCAGTACTTC. It encodes CASSLSPVSYEQYF. The chain employs TRBV27 and TRBJ2-7; D is uncertain. Germline CDR1 MNHEY, CDR2 SMNVEV (reference sequence). V was shortened by 0 bases and J by 1 base, with 7 bases between the two germline ends. This CDR3 has 14 amino acids.

The rearrangement uses TRBV15 and TRBJ2-7; D is possibly TRBD2 (6 bases). Per the germline V gene, CDR1 is LNHNV and CDR2 is YYDKDF (reference sequence). This CDR3 region has 15 residues. Trimming removed 3 bases from V and 2 bases from J, with 14 bases in between. CDR3 sequence reads: CATSRDRREAYEQYF. CDR3 DNA sequence: TGTGCCACCAGCAGGGATCGCAGGGAGGCCTACGAGCAGTACTTC.

The chain combines TRBV29-1 with TRBJ1-1; D is unclear. The V end lost 1 base, the J end lost 3 bases, and 3 bases lay between the germline ends. CDR1 and CDR2 (germline): SQVTM, ANQGSEA. The CDR3 has 11 amino acids. CDR3 residues: CSVEADTEAFF. The DNA of the CDR3 is TGCAGCGTTGAAGCCGACACTGAAGCTTTCTTT.

The chain uses TRBV9 and TRBJ2-7, with D hard to call. Per germline, CDR1 SGDLS and CDR2 YYNGEE. Deletions cut 3 bases from V and 2 bases from J, with 9 bases between. The CDR3 runs 13 residues. CDR3 protein: CASSAGDPYEQYF. DNA of the CDR3: TGTGCCAGCAGCGCCGGTGATCCCTACGAGCAGTACTTC.

This clone was observed a few times. This sequence joins TRBV30 and TRBJ2-5; 10 bases line up with TRBD2. Trimming removed 4 bases from V and 5 bases from J; junction bases left unmatched: 7. In germline, CDR1 is GTSNPN, CDR2 SVGIG (reference sequence). The CDR3 extends over 14 amino acids. CDR3 protein: CAWTRGLAEETQYF. The CDR3 DNA is TGTGCCTGGACTCGAGGACTAGCGGAGGAGACCCAGTACTTC.

This clone was picked up a small number of times. The DNA of the CDR3 is TGTGCCCCGGGGGCGAACACCGGGGAGCTGTTTTTT. It encodes CAPGANTGELFF. This chain uses TRBV7-9 with TRBJ2-2; D is possibly TRBD2 (6 bases). V was pared by 11 bases and J by 0 bases, with 7 bases between. The germline V gene has CDR1 SEHNR and CDR2 FQNEAQ (reference sequence). This CDR3 contains 12 residues.

This chain uses TRBV5-6 with TRBJ1-2; 11 positions agree with TRBD1. The ends lost 4 bases at V and 7 bases at J; junction bases unmatched: 18. The CDR3 runs to 18 residues. Germline V CDR1 and CDR2: SGHDT, YYEEEE. The CDR3: CASSATWDGTGGSSGYTF. In DNA form, the CDR3 reads TGTGCCAGCAGCGCCACGTGGGACGGGACAGGGGGTTCGAGTGGCTACACCTTC. Full variable domain (outside the CDR3, taken from reference TRBV5-6 and TRBJ1-2): DAGVTQSPTHLIKTRGQQVTLRCSPKSGHDTVSWYQQALGQGPQFIFQYYEEEERQRGNFPDRFSGHQFPNYSSELNVNALLLGDSALYLCASSATWDGTGGSSGYTFGSGTRLTVV.

The V gene is TRBV23-1, the J gene TRBJ2-7, with D possibly being TRBD2 (5 bases). TRBV23-1 is an ORF, and what it does is uncertain. Between the trimmed V and J ends, which lost 0 bases and 0 bases, there was a span of 12 bases. The CDR3 loop spans 16 amino acids. The CDR3 region is CASSQSKPRGSYEQYF. In DNA, the CDR3 is TGCGCCAGCAGTCAATCGAAACCTCGGGGCTCCTACGAGCAGTACTTC.

The rearrangement links TRBV30 to TRBJ1-5, with a possible D match to TRBD1 (5 bases). The CDR3 sequence is 13 residues long. The V end lost 1 base, the J end lost 4 bases, and 8 bases lay between the germline ends. CDR1 is GTSNPN, CDR2 SVGIG, per germline (reference sequence). The CDR3 DNA is TGTGCCTGGAGTGGGGACGGTAATCAGCCCCAGCATTTT. Residues: CAWSGDGNQPQHF. Full variable domain (missing parts from reference TRBV30 and TRBJ1-5): SQTIHQWPATLVQPVGSPLSLECTVEGTSNPNLYWYRQAAGRGLQLLFYSVGIGQISSEVPQNLSASRPQDRQFILSSKKLLLSDSGFYLCAWSGDGNQPQHFGDGTRLSIL.